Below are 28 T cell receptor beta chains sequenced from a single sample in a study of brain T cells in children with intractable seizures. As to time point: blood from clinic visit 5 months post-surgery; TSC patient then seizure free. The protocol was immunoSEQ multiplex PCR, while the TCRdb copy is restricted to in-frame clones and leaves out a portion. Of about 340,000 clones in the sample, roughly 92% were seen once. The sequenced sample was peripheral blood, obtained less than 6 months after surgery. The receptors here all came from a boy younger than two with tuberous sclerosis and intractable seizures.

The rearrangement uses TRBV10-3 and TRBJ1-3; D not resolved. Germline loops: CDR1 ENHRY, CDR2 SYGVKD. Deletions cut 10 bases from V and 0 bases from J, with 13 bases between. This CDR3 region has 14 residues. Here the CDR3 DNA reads TGTGCCACCAGGACGGGAAACTCTGGAAACACCATATATTTT. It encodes CATRTGNSGNTIYF.

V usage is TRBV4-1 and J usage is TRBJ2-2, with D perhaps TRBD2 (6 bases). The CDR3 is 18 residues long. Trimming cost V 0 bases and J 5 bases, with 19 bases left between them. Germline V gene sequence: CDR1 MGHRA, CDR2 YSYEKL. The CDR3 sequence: CASSQDRGWGSETGELFF. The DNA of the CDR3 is TGCGCCAGCAGCCAAGATCGGGGGTGGGGCAGCGAGACCGGGGAGCTGTTTTTT.

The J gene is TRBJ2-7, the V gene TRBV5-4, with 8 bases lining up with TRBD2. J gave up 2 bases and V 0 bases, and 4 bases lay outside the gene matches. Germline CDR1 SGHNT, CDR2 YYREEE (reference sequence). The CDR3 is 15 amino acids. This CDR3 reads CASSLAGRVPYEQYF. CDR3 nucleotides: TGTGCCAGCAGCTTGGCCGGGAGGGTTCCCTACGAGCAGTACTTC.

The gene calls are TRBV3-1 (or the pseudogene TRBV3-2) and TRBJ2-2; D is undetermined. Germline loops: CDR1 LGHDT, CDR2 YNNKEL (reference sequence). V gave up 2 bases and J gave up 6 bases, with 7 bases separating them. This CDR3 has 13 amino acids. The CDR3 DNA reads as TGTGCCAGCAGCCAAATCCTCTCCGGGGAGCTGTTTTTT. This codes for CASSQILSGELFF.

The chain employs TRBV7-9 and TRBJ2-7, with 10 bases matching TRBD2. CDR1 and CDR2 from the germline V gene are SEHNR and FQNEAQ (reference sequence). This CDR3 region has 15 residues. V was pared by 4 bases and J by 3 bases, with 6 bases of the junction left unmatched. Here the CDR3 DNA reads TGTGCCAGCAGCTCGACTAGCGGGCTTAACTACGAGCAGTACTTC. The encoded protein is CASSSTSGLNYEQYF.

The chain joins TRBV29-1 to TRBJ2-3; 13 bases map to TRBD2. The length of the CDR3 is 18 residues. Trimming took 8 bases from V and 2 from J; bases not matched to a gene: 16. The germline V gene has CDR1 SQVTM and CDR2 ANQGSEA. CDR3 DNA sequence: TGCAGCTTTCACGGGGTGCCGGGACTAGCGGGGCCCACAGATACGCAGTATTTT. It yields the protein CSFHGVPGLAGPTDTQYF.

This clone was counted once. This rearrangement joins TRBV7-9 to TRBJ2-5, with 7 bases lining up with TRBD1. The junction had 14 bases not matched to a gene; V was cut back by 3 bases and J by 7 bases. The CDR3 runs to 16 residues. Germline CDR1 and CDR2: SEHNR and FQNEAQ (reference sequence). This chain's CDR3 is CASSFGEERGLGTQYF. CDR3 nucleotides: TGTGCCAGCAGCTTCGGCGAGGAGAGGGGGCTTGGGACCCAGTACTTC.

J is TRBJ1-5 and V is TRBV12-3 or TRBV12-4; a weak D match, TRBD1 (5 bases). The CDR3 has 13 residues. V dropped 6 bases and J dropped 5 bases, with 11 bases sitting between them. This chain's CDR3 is CASSLGEDQPQHF. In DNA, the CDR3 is TGTGCCAGCAGCCTGGGGGAGGATCAGCCCCAGCATTTT.

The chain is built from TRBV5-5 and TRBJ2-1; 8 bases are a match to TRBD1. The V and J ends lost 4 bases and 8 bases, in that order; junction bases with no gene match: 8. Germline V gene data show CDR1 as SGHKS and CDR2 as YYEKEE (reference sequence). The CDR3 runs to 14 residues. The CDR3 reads CASSMDRERDEQFF. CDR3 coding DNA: TGTGCCAGCAGCATGGACAGGGAAAGGGATGAGCAGTTCTTC. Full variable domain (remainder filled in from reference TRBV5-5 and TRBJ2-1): DAGVTQSPTHLIKTRGQQVTLRCSPISGHKSVSWYQQVLGQGPQFIFQYYEKEERGRGNFPDRFSARQFPNYSSELNVNALLLGDSALYLCASSMDRERDEQFFGPGTRLTVL.

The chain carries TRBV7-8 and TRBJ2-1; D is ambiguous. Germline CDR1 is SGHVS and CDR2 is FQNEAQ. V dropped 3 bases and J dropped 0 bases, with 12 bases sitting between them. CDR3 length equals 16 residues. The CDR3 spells CASSLNVRSSYNEQFF. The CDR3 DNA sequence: TGTGCCAGCAGCTTGAACGTCAGGAGCTCCTACAATGAGCAGTTCTTC.

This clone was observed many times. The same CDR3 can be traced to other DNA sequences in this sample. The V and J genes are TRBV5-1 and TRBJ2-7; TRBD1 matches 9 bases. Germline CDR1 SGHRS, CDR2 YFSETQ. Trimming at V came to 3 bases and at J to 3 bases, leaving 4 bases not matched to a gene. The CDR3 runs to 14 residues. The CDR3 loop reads CASSSGQGGYEQYF. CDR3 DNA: TGCGCCAGCAGCTCGGGACAGGGCGGCTACGAGCAGTACTTC.

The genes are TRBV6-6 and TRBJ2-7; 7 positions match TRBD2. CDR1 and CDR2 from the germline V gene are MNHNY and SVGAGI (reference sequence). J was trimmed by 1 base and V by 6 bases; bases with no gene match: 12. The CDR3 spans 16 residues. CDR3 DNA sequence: TGTGCCAGCAGACAAGCTTCGCGGGGGTCTTCCTACGAGCAGTACTTC. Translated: CASRQASRGSSYEQYF.

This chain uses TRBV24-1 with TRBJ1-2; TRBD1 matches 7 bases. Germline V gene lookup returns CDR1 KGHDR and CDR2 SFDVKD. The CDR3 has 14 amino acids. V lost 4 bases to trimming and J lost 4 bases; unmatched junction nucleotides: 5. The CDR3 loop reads CATSEDREGYGYTF. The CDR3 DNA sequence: TGTGCCACCAGTGAAGACAGGGAGGGCTATGGCTACACCTTC.

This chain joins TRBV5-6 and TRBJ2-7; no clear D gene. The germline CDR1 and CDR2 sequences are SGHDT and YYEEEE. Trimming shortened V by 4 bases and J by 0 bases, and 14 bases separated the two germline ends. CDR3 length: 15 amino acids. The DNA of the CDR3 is TGTGCCAGCAGCATGCGCCTAGGATACTCCTACGAGCAGTACTTC. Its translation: CASSMRLGYSYEQYF.

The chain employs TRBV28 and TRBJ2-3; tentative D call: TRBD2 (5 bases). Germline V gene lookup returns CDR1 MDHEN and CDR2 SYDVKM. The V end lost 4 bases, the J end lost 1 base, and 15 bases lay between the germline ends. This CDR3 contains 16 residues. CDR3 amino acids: CASSSGLAIRTDTQYF. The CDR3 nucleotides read TGTGCCAGCAGTTCCGGTCTAGCCATCCGCACAGATACGCAGTATTTT.

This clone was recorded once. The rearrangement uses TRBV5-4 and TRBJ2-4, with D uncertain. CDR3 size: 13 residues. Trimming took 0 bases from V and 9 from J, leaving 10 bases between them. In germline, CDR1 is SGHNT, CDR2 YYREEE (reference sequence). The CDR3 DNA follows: TGTGCCAGCAGCTTGGAGCAAGCTAGCATTCAGTACTTC. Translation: CASSLEQASIQYF. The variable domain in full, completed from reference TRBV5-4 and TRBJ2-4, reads ETGVTQSPTHLIKTRGQQVTLRCSSQSGHNTVSWYQQALGQGPQFIFQYYREEENGRGNFPPRFSGLQFPNYSSELNVNALELDDSALYLCASSLEQASIQYFGAGTRLSVL.

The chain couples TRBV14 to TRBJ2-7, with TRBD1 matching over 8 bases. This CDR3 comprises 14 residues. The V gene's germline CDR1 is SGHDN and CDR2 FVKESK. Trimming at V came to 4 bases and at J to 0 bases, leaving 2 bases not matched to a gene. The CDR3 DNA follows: TGTGCCAGCAGCCCCGGGACAGGCTCCTACGAGCAGTACTTC. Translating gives CASSPGTGSYEQYF.

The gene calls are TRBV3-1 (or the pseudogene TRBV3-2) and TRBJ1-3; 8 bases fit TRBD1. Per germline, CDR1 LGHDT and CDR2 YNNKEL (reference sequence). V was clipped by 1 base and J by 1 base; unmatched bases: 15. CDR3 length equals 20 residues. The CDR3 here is CASSQVRSKWDRLSGNTIYF. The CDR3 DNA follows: TGTGCCAGCAGCCAAGTACGTTCCAAGTGGGACAGGTTATCTGGAAACACCATATATTTT.

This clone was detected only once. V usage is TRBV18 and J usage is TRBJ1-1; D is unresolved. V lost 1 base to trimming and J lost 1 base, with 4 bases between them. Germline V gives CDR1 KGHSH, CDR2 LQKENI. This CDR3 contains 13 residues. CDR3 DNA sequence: TGTGCCAGCTCACCACAAAGGAACACTGAAGCTTTCTTT. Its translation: CASSPQRNTEAFF.

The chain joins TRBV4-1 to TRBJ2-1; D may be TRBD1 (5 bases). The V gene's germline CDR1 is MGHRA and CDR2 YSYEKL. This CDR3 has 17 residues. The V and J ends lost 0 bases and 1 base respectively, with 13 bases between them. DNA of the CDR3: TGCGCCAGCAGCCAAGAAGTGGGGCACCTGTCCTACAATGAGCAGTTCTTC. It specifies CASSQEVGHLSYNEQFF.

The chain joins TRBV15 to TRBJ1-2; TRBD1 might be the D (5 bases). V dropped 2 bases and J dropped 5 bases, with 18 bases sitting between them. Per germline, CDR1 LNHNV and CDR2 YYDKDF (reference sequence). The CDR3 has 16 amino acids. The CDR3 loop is CATSRIPGRTGYGYTF. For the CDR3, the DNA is TGTGCCACCAGCAGAATTCCGGGACGTACGGGATATGGCTACACCTTC.

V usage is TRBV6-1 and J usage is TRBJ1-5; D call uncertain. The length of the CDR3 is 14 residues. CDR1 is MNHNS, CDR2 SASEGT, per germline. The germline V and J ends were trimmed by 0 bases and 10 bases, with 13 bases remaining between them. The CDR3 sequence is CASSEAGFPFPQHF. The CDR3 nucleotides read TGTGCCAGCAGTGAAGCGGGATTCCCATTTCCCCAGCATTTT.

The CDR3 bases are TGCGCCAGCAGCCAACTTCCGATAGGGGGCACAGATACGCAGTATTTT. Protein sequence: CASSQLPIGGTDTQYF. The rearrangement uses TRBV4-1 and TRBJ2-3, with D perhaps TRBD1 (5 bases). Germline V CDR1 and CDR2: MGHRA, YSYEKL. V lost 2 bases and J 1 base, leaving 13 bases between the germline ends. The CDR3 is 16 residues long.

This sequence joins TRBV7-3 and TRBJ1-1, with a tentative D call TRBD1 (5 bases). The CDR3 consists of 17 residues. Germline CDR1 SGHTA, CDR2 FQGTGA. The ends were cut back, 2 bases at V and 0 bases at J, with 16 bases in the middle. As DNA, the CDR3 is TGTGCCAGCAGCTTACGGATAGGTACAGGATTGAACACTGAAGCTTTCTTT. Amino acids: CASSLRIGTGLNTEAFF.

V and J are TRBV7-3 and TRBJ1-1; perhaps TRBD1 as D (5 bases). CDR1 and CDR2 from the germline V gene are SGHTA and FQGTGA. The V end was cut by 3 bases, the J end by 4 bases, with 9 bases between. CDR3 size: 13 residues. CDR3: CASSLGQSTEAFF. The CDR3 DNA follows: TGTGCCAGCAGCTTGGGGCAGAGCACTGAAGCTTTCTTT.

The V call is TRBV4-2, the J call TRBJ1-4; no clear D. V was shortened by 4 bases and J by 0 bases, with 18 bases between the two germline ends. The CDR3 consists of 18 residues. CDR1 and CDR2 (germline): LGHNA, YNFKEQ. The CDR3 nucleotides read TGTGCCAGCAGCCCGACCAGAATATCATTTACAACTAATGAAAAACTGTTTTTT. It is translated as CASSPTRISFTTNEKLFF.

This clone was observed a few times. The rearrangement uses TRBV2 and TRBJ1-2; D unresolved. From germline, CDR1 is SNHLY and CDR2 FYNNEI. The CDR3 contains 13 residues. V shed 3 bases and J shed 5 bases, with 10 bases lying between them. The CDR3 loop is CASSEEFRYGYTF. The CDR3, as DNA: TGTGCCAGCAGTGAGGAGTTCCGTTATGGCTACACCTTC.

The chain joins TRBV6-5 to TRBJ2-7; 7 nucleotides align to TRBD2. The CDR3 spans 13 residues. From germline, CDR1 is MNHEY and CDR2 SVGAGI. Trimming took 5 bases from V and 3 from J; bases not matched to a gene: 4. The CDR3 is CASSKLAIYEQYF. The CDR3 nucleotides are TGTGCCAGCAGTAAACTAGCGATCTACGAGCAGTACTTC.